The T cell receptor (beta chain) under discussion was sequenced for a study of cytomegalovirus exposure and HLA in healthy donors. Study-wide results and limits: A missense DCLRE1C variant was associated with V- and J-gene trimming of TCR beta chains in a later analysis, and an independent cohort replicated the association. A later analysis found TCR association rates differed by HLA locus, highest for DRB1 and lowest for HLA-C. In a later analysis, at a false discovery rate of 0.05, approximately 16,000 TCR beta sequences were associated with HLA alleles. The authors assumed roughly uniform sequencing depth across donors for presence/absence analyses.

It was with 60 Vbeta and 13 Jbeta primers that the PCR ran. Clones were read by immunoSEQ multiplex PCR, and TCRdb kept only the in-frame ones, dropping some. Among approximately 190,000 clones listed, 77% were seen once. The CDR3 contains 12 residues. Deletions cut 4 bases from V and 4 bases from J, with 9 bases between. Germline CDR1 and CDR2: SGHNT and YYREEE (reference sequence). With regard to this clone: Its matching antigen is unknown.

The sequenced sample was PBMCs. The receptor comes from a woman in her twenties or thirties in good health and CMV-seropositive. V is TRBV5-4 and J is TRBJ2-7; possibly TRBD1 for D (5 bases). The CDR3 nucleotides are TGTGCCAGCAGCAGGGGTCCTTACGAGCAGTACTTC. Translation gives CASSRGPYEQYF.